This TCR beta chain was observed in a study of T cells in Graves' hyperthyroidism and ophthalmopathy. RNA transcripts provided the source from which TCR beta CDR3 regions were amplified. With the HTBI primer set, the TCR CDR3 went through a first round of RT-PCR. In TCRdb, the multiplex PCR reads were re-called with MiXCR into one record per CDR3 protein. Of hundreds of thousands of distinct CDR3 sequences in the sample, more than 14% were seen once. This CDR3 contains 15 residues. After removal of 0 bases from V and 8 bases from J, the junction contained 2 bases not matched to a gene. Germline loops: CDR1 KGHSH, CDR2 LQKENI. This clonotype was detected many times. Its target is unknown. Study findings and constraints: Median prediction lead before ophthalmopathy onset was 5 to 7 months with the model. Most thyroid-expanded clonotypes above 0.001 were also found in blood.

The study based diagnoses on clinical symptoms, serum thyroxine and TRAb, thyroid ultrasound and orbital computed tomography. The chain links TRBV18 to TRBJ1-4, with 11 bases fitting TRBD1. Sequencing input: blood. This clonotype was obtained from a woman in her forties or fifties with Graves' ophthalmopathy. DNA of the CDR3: TGTGCCAGCTCACCACCGGGACAGGGGGGCGAAAAACTGTTTTTT. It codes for CASSPPGQGGEKLFF.